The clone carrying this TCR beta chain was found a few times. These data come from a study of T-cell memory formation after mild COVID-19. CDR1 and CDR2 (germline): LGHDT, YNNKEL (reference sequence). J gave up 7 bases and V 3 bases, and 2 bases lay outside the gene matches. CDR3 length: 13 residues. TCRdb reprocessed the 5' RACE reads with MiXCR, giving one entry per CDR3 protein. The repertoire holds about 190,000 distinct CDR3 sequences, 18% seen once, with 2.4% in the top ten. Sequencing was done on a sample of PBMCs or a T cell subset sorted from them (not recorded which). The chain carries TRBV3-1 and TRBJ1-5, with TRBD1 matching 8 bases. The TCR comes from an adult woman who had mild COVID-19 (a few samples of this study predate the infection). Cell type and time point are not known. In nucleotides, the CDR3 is TGTGCCAGCAGCCAGACAGGGGTCCAGCCCCAGCATTTT. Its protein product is CASSQTGVQPQHF.